These T cell receptor beta chains were read from a single sample in a study of cytomegalovirus exposure and HLA in healthy donors. Assay: immunoSEQ multiplex PCR; the TCRdb copy retains only in-frame clones and omits some. The data contain about 170,000 clones, over 60% of them singletons. The specimen sequenced was PBMCs. These receptors all stem from a man aged 35 to 55 in good health and CMV-seropositive. CDR3s include the opening cysteine and the closing phenylalanine or tryptophan. The order of the fields is V gene, D gene, J gene, clone size, CDR3 protein, CDR3 DNA. D genes are given only for firm matches. The size of a clone is reported for some rows only, either as once, few or many, or as a class for expanded clones.

v_call: TRBV19; d_call: TRBD2; j_call: TRBJ2-7; clone_size: .; cdr3_aa: CASSQGARLAGGSLSF; cdr3_nt: TGTGCCAGTAGTCAGGGGGCGCGCCTAGCGGGAGGAAGCCTATCTTTC
v_call: TRBV7-9; d_call: .; j_call: TRBJ1-3; clone_size: .; cdr3_aa: CASSSARLSGNTIYF; cdr3_nt: TGTGCCAGCAGCTCCGCGCGACTCTCTGGAAACACCATATATTTT
v_call: TRBV7-2; d_call: .; j_call: TRBJ2-5; clone_size: .; cdr3_aa: CASSSQINQETQYF; cdr3_nt: TGTGCCAGCAGCTCACAGATAAACCAAGAGACCCAGTACTTC
v_call: TRBV6-5; d_call: .; j_call: TRBJ1-1; clone_size: few; cdr3_aa: CASSLTGRNTEAFF; cdr3_nt: TGTGCCAGCAGTCTGACAGGCCGGAACACTGAAGCTTTCTTT
v_call: TRBV6-1; d_call: .; j_call: TRBJ1-5; clone_size: .; cdr3_aa: CASSATTVPNQPQHF; cdr3_nt: TGTGCCAGCAGTGCCACGACAGTACCCAATCAGCCCCAGCATTTT
v_call: TRBV7-2; d_call: .; j_call: TRBJ2-7; clone_size: once; cdr3_aa: CASSLDRTPSYEQYF; cdr3_nt: TGTGCCAGCAGCTTAGACCGGACACCGAGCTACGAGCAGTACTTC
v_call: TRBV5-1; d_call: .; j_call: TRBJ2-5; clone_size: .; cdr3_aa: CASSLAGTQETQYF; cdr3_nt: TGCGCCAGCAGCTTGGCTGGGACTCAAGAGACCCAGTACTTC
v_call: TRBV7-9; d_call: TRBD1; j_call: TRBJ1-1; clone_size: .; cdr3_aa: CASVWGSGGIGSEAFF; cdr3_nt: TGTGCCAGCGTATGGGGTTCAGGGGGCATAGGTTCTGAAGCTTTCTTT
v_call: TRBV5-1; d_call: TRBD1; j_call: TRBJ1-2; clone_size: .; cdr3_aa: CASSPGQEGGYTF; cdr3_nt: TGCGCCAGCAGCCCCGGACAGGAGGGTGGCTACACCTTC
v_call: TRBV7-9; d_call: TRBD1; j_call: TRBJ1-1; clone_size: once; cdr3_aa: CASSASDRENTEAFF; cdr3_nt: TGTGCCAGCAGCGCCTCGGACAGGGAAAACACTGAAGCTTTCTTT
v_call: TRBV7-7; d_call: TRBD1; j_call: TRBJ2-7; clone_size: once; cdr3_aa: CASSRDRGYEQYF; cdr3_nt: TGTGCCAGCAGCCGGGACAGGGGATACGAGCAGTACTTC
v_call: TRBV10-1; d_call: TRBD1; j_call: TRBJ2-1; clone_size: .; cdr3_aa: CASSESGTGNYEQFF; cdr3_nt: TGCGCCAGCAGTGAGTCAGGGACAGGGAATTATGAGCAGTTCTTC
v_call: TRBV5-8; d_call: TRBD1; j_call: TRBJ2-7; clone_size: .; cdr3_aa: CASSLNPGQRTEQYF; cdr3_nt: TGTGCCAGCAGCTTAAACCCGGGACAGCGTACGGAGCAGTACTTC
v_call: TRBV11-2; d_call: TRBD2; j_call: TRBJ2-3; clone_size: .; cdr3_aa: CASSFRGLAGATDTQYF; cdr3_nt: TGTGCCAGCAGCTTCCGTGGACTAGCGGGAGCCACAGATACGCAGTATTTT
v_call: TRBV29-1; d_call: TRBD2; j_call: TRBJ2-1; clone_size: .; cdr3_aa: CSATSGIYNEQFF; cdr3_nt: TGCAGCGCGACTAGCGGGATATACAATGAGCAGTTCTTC
v_call: TRBV7-9; d_call: .; j_call: TRBJ2-5; clone_size: .; cdr3_aa: CASSLARAQETQYF; cdr3_nt: TGTGCCAGCAGCTTAGCGAGGGCACAAGAGACCCAGTACTTC
v_call: TRBV6-1; d_call: .; j_call: TRBJ1-5; clone_size: .; cdr3_aa: CASSEMFSGSSQPQHF; cdr3_nt: TGTGCCAGCAGTGAGATGTTTTCAGGTAGTTCTCAGCCCCAGCATTTT